The 13 T cell receptor beta chains presented below share a single source sample, sequenced in a study of blood T cell repertoires in COVID-19. TCRdb's copy holds only in-frame clones and misses some; the assay was immunoSEQ multiplex PCR. The profile shows approximately 350,000 clones, about 87% of them singletons. The source material was peripheral blood. The receptor set was obtained from a woman aged 50 to 60 with COVID-19, enrolled during active disease.

Turning to this clone: Different DNA sequences within this sample yield the same CDR3. The chain carries TRBV7-2 and TRBJ2-3; perhaps TRBD2 as D (5 bases). This CDR3 has 15 residues. Germline values: CDR1 SGHTA, CDR2 FQGNSA. V was clipped by 1 base and J by 4 bases, with 12 bases between them. CDR3 nucleotide sequence: TGTGCCAGCAGCTTAGGAGGGAGAGGGCCAGATACGCAGTATTTT. Residues: CASSLGGRGPDTQYF.

The genes are TRBV7-2 and TRBJ1-4; 7 bases fit TRBD1. The CDR3 totals 16 residues. Losses at the gene ends were 4 bases for V and 7 bases for J; bases not matched to a gene: 12. Germline CDR1 SGHTA, CDR2 FQGNSA. As DNA, the CDR3 is TGTGCCAGCAGCTCCCAACCGGGACAGCAAGGTGAAAAACTGTTTTTT. It translates to CASSSQPGQQGEKLFF.

This sequence joins TRBV6-1 and TRBJ1-5; D ambiguous. The CDR3 contains 13 residues. The V gene's germline CDR1 is MNHNS and CDR2 SASEGT. Trimming removed 2 bases at V and 4 bases at J, with 6 bases between. The CDR3 loop reads CASSESRNQPQHF. CDR3 coding DNA: TGTGCCAGCAGTGAAAGCCGGAATCAGCCCCAGCATTTT.

The genes are TRBV25-1 and TRBJ1-5, with 9 bases fitting TRBD1. CDR1 MGHDK and CDR2 SYGVNS come from the germline V gene. This CDR3 has 14 amino acids. The ends lost 6 bases at V and 6 bases at J; junction bases unmatched: 6. CDR3 in amino acids: CASSTGGVVQPQHF. The CDR3 region has the DNA TGTGCCAGCAGCACAGGGGGCGTAGTTCAGCCCCAGCATTTT. The complete variable domain, with remaining parts taken from reference TRBV25-1 and TRBJ1-5, reads EADIYQTPRYLVIGTGKKITLECSQTMGHDKMYWYQQDPGMELHLIHYSYGVNSTEKGDLSSESTVSRIRTEHFPLTLESARPSHTSQYLCASSTGGVVQPQHFGDGTRLSIL.

The chain has TRBV11-3 and TRBJ1-1, with D perhaps TRBD1 (6 bases). Germline V gene sequence: CDR1 SGHNT, CDR2 YENEEA. Trimming removed 3 bases from V and 4 bases from J, with 12 bases in between. The CDR3 length is 14 residues. CDR3: CASSFSGEGTEAFF. In DNA form, the CDR3 reads TGTGCCAGCAGCTTTTCAGGGGAGGGCACTGAAGCTTTCTTT.

The rearrangement links TRBV6-6 to TRBJ1-2, with 12 bases that match TRBD1. CDR1 is MNHNY and CDR2 is SVGAGI in the germline V gene (reference sequence). CDR3 length: 12 residues. The CDR3 DNA reads as TGTGCAGGGACAGGGGGCGACTATGGCTACACCTTC. This sequence encodes CAGTGGDYGYTF.

This chain joins TRBV29-1 and TRBJ2-2, with no clear D. Germline V gene lookup returns CDR1 SQVTM and CDR2 ANQGSEA. This CDR3 contains 10 residues. Trimming took 5 bases from V and 5 from J, leaving 3 bases between them. The CDR3 sequence is CSVYTGELFF. As DNA, the CDR3 is TGCAGCGTTTATACCGGGGAGCTGTTTTTT.

J is TRBJ2-4 and V is TRBV2; 14 bases match TRBD2. Trimming at V came to 4 bases and at J to 9 bases, leaving 8 bases not matched to a gene. Germline CDR1 and CDR2: SNHLY and FYNNEI. The CDR3 contains 16 residues. CDR3 bases: TGTGCCAGCAGTGGGGAGACTAGCGGGAGGGGGGCCATTCAGTACTTC. As protein: CASSGETSGRGAIQYF.

The rearrangement links TRBV27 to TRBJ2-7; 7 nucleotides agree with TRBD2. The length of the CDR3 is 20 residues. Losses at the gene ends were 3 bases for V and 7 bases for J; bases not matched to a gene: 27. The germline gives CDR1 MNHEY, CDR2 SMNVEV (reference sequence). In nucleotides, the CDR3 is TGTGCCAGCAGTTTCCGGGCCGTCGGTGTTGTGGCGGGAGAATGGTTTGAGCAGTACTTC. Translation: CASSFRAVGVVAGEWFEQYF.

The CDR3 protein is CASSLANRVGNQPQHF. The DNA for the CDR3 is TGTGCCAGCAGCTTGGCCAACAGGGTCGGGAATCAGCCCCAGCATTTT. V usage is TRBV5-4 and J usage is TRBJ1-5; tentative D call: TRBD1 (6 bases). Trimming pared 0 bases from V and 4 bases from J, leaving 14 bases between. This CDR3 spans 16 amino acids. CDR1 SGHNT and CDR2 YYREEE come from the germline V gene (reference sequence).

The rearrangement uses TRBV2 and TRBJ2-2; 9 bases are shared with TRBD2. J lost 2 bases, V lost 7 bases, and 11 bases had no gene match. CDR1 and CDR2 (germline): SNHLY, FYNNEI. This CDR3 comprises 17 residues. Written as DNA, the CDR3 is TGTGCCAGCATTCCTAGACTAGCGGAGAAAAACACCGGGGAGCTGTTTTTT. Translated: CASIPRLAEKNTGELFF.

This chain joins TRBV19 and TRBJ1-1; perhaps TRBD1 as D (5 bases). Looked up from germline, CDR1 is LNHDA and CDR2 is SQIVND (reference sequence). The CDR3 extends over 12 amino acids. Trimming took off 6 bases at V and 6 bases at J, with 11 bases between the two ends. CDR3 loop: CASRAGDAEAFF. Written as DNA, the CDR3 is TGTGCCAGTAGGGCGGGGGATGCTGAAGCTTTCTTT.

The table lists this clone with a few counts. J is TRBJ1-4 and V is TRBV11-2, with D tentatively TRBD1 (5 bases). This CDR3 contains 16 residues. Germline lookup yields CDR1 SGHAT and CDR2 FQNNGV. The V gene lost 4 bases and the J gene lost 5 bases, with 17 bases spanning the gap. CDR3 DNA sequence: TGTGCCAGCAGCTCTCTGGACACTGGGATAAATGAAAAACTGTTTTTT. Translation: CASSSLDTGINEKLFF.